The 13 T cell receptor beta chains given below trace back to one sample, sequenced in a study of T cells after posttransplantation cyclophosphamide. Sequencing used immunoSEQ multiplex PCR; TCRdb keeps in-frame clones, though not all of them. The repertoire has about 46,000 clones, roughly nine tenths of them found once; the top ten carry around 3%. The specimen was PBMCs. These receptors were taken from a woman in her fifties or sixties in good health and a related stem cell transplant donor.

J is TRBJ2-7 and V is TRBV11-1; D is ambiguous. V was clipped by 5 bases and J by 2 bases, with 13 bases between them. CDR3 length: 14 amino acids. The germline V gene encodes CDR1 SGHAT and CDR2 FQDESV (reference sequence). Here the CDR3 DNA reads TGTGCCAGCAGCCCCAACAGAGCCACCTACGAGCAGTACTTC. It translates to CASSPNRATYEQYF.

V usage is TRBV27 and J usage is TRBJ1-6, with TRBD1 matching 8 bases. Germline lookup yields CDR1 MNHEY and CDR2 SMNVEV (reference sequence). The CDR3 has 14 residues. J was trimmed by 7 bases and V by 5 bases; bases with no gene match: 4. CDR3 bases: TGTGCCAGCAGTCCTCGGACAGGGAATTCACCCCTCCACTTT. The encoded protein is CASSPRTGNSPLHF.

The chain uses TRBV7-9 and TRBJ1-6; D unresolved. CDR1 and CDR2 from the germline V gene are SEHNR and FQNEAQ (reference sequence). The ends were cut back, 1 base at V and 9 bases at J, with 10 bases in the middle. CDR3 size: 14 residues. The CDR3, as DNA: TGTGCCAGCAGCTTAGTCCGAGAGCTTTCACCCCTCCACTTT. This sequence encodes CASSLVRELSPLHF.

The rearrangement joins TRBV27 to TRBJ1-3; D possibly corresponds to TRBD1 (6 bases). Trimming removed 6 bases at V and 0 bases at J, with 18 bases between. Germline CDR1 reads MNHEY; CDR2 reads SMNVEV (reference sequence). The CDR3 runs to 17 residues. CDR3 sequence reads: CASRQGTGGGSGNTIYF. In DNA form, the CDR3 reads TGTGCCAGCAGGCAGGGGACGGGAGGAGGCTCTGGAAACACCATATATTTT.

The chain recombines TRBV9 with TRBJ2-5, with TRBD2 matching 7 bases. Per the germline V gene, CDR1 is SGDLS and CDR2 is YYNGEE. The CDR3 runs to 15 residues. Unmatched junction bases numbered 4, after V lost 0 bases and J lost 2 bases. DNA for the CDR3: TGTGCCAGCAGCGTAGTGTCTAGCGGTCAAGAGACCCAGTACTTC. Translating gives CASSVVSSGQETQYF. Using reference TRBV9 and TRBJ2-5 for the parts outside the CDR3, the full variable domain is DSGVTQTPKHLITATGQRVTLRCSPRSGDLSVYWYQQSLDQGLQFLIQYYNGEERAKGNILERFSAQQFPDLHSELNLSSLELGDSALYFCASSVVSSGQETQYFGPGTRLLVL.

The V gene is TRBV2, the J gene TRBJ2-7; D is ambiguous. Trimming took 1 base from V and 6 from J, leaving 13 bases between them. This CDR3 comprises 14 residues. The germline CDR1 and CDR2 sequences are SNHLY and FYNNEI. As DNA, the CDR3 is TGTGCCAGCAGTGAAGATACACCCCTAGGCGAGCAGTACTTC. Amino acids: CASSEDTPLGEQYF.

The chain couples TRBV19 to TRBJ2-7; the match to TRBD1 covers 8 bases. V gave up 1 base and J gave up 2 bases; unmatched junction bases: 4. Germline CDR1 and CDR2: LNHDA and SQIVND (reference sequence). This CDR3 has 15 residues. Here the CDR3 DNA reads TGTGCCAGTAGTATAGGGACAGGGAGAACCTACGAGCAGTACTTC. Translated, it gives CASSIGTGRTYEQYF.

The CDR3 nucleotides are TGTGCCAGCAGCCCCCGAGGTAGCGGTACGAACAATGAGCAGTTCTTC. Amino acids: CASSPRGSGTNNEQFF. The V call is TRBV7-3, the J call TRBJ2-1; a possible D gene is TRBD2 (6 bases). The CDR3 sequence is 16 residues long. The germline V and J ends were trimmed by 5 bases and 5 bases, with 19 bases remaining between them. Germline CDR1 reads SGHTA; CDR2 reads FQGTGA.

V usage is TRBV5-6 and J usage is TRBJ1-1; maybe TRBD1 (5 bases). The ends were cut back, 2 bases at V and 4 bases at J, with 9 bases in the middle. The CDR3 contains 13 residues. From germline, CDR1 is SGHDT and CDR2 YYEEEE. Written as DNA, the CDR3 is TGTGCCAGCAGCTTTCCCCAGGGCACTGAAGCTTTCTTT. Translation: CASSFPQGTEAFF.

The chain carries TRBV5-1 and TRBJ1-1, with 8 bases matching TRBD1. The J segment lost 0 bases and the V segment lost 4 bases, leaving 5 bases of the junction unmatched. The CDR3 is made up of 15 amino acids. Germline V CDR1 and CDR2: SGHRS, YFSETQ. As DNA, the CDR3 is TGCGCCAGCAGCGGAACAGGGGGAATGAACACTGAAGCTTTCTTT. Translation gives CASSGTGGMNTEAFF. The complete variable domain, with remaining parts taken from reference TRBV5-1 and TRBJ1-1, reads KAGVTQTPRYLIKTRGQQVTLSCSPISGHRSVSWYQQTPGQGLQFLFEYFSETQRNKGNFPGRFSGRQFSNSRSEMNVSTLELGDSALYLCASSGTGGMNTEAFFGQGTRLTVV.

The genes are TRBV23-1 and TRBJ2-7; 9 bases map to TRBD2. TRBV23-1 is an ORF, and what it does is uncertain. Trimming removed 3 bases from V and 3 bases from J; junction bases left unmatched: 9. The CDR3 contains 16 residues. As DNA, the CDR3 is TGCGCCAGCAGTCATATAACCGGGACTAGCATCTACGAGCAGTACTTC. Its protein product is CASSHITGTSIYEQYF.

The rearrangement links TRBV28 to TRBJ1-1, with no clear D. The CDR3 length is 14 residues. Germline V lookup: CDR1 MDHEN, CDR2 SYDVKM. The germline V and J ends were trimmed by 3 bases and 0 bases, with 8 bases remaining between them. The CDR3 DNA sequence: TGTGCCAGCAGTTTTGGAGGGATGAACACTGAAGCTTTCTTT. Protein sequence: CASSFGGMNTEAFF.

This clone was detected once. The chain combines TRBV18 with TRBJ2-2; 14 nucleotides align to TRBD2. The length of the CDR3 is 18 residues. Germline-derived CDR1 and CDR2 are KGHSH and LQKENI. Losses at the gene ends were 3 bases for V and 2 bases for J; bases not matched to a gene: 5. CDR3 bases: TGTGCCAGCTCACCCCTCGGACTAGCGGGAGGTAACACCGGGGAGCTGTTTTTT. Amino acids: CASSPLGLAGGNTGELFF.